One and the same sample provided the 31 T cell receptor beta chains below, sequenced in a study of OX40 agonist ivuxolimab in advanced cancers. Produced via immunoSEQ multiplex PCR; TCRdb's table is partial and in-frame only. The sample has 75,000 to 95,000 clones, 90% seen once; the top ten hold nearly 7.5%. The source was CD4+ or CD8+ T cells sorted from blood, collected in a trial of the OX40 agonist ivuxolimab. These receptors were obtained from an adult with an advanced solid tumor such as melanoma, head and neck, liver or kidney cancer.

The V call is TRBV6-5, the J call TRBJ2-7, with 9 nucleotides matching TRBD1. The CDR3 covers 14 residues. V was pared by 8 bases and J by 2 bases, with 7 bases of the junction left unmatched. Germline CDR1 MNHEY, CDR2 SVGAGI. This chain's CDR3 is CASSPRTGAYEQYF. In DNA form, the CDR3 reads TGTGCCAGCTCCCCACGGACAGGGGCCTACGAGCAGTACTTC.

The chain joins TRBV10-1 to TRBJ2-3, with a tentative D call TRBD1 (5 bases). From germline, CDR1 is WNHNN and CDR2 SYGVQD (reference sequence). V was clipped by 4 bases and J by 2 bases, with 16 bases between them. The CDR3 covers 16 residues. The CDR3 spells CASSGRSWGSTDTQYF. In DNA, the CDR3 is TGCGCCAGCAGTGGCCGGTCATGGGGCTCCACAGATACGCAGTATTTT.

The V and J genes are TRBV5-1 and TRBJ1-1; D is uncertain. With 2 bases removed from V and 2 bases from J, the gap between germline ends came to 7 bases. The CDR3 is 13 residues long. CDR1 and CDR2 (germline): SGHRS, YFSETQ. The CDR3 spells CASSFSPNTEAFF. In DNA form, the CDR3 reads TGCGCCAGCAGCTTCAGCCCCAACACTGAAGCTTTCTTT.

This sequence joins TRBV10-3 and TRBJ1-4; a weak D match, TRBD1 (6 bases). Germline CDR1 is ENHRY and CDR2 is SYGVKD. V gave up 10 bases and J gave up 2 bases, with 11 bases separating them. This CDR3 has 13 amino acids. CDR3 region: CATRQETNEKLFF. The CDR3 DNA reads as TGTGCCACCCGACAGGAGACTAATGAAAAACTGTTTTTT.

The CDR3 loop reads CASSAWGATNEKLFF. The CDR3 bases are TGTGCCAGCAGTGCCTGGGGGGCAACTAATGAAAAACTGTTTTTT. The chain is built from TRBV25-1 and TRBJ1-4, with D tentatively TRBD1 (5 bases). Germline V gene sequence: CDR1 MGHDK, CDR2 SYGVNS. Trimming took 4 bases from V and 0 from J, leaving 9 bases between them. The CDR3 length is 15 residues.

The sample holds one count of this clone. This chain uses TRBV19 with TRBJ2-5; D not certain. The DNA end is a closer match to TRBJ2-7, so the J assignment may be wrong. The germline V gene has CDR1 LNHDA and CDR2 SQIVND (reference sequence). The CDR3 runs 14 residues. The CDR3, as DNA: TGTGCCAGTAGTATCTACGGTAGCTCCTACGAGCAGTACTTC. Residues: CASSIYGSSYEQYF.

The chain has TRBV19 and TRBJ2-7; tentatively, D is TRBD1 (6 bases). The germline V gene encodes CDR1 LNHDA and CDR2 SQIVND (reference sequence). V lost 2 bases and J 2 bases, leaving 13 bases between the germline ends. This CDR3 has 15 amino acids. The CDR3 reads CASSIRAGEAYEQYF. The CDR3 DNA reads TGTGCCAGTAGTATAAGGGCAGGGGAAGCCTACGAGCAGTACTTC.

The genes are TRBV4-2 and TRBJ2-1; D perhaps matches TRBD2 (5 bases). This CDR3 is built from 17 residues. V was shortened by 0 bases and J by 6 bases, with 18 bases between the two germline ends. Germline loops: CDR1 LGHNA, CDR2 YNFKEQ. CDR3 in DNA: TGTGCCAGCAGCCAAGATTCAACGAGGGTAAGGAGCAATGAGCAGTTCTTC. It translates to CASSQDSTRVRSNEQFF.

The CDR3 region is CASSSFHGNTEAFF. In DNA form, the CDR3 reads TGTGCCAGCAGCTCCTTCCATGGGAACACTGAAGCTTTCTTT. This chain links TRBV11-3 with TRBJ1-1; D remains ambiguous. CDR3 length: 14 amino acids. From germline, CDR1 is SGHNT and CDR2 YENEEA. Trimming left V 4 bases short and J 1 base short, with 10 bases between.

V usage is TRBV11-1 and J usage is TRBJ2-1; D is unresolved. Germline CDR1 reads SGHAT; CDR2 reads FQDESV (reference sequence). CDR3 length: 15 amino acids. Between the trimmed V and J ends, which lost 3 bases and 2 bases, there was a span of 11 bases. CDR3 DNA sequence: TGTGCCAGCAGCTTCCGACTGTCGGCCTACAATGAGCAGTTCTTC. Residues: CASSFRLSAYNEQFF.

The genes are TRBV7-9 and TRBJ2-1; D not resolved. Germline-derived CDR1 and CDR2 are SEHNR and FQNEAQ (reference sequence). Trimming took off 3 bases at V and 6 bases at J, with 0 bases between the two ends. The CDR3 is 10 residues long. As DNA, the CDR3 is TGTGCCAGCAGCTTCAATGAGCAGTTCTTC. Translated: CASSFNEQFF. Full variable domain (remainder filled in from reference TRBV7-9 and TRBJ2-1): DTGVSQNPRHKITKRGQNVTFRCDPISEHNRLYWYRQTLGQGPEFLTYFQNEAQLEKSRLLSDRFSAERPKGSFSTLEIQRTEQGDSAMYLCASSFNEQFFGPGTRLTVL.

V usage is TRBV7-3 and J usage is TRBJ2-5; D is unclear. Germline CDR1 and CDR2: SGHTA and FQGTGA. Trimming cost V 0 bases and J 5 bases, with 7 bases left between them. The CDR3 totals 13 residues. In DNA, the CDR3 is TGTGCCAGCAGCTTAACCCTCCGGGAGACCCAGTACTTC. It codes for CASSLTLRETQYF.

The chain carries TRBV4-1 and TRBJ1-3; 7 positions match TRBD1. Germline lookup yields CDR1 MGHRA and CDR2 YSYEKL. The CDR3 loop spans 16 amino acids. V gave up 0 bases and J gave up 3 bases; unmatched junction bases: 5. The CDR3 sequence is CASSQDLRGLGNTIYF. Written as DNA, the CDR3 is TGCGCCAGCAGCCAAGATCTTAGGGGGCTTGGAAACACCATATATTTT.

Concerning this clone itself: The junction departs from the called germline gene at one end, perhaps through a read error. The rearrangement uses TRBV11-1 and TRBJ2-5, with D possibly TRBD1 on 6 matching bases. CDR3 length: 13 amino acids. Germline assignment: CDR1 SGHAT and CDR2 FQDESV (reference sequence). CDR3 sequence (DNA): TGTGCCAGCAGCCGGGACAACCAAGATACCCAGTACTTC. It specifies CASSRDNQDTQYF.

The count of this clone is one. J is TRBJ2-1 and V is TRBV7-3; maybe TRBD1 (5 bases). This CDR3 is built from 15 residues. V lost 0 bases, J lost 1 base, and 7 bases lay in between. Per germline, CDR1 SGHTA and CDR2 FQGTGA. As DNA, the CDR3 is TGTGCCAGCAGCTTAACCCGACAGTCCTACAATGAGCAGTTCTTC. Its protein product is CASSLTRQSYNEQFF.

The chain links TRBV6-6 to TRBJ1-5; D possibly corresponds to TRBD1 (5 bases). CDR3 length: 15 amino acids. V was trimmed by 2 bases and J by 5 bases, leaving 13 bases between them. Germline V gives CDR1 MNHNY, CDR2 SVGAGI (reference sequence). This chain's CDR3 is CASSYARDSDQPQHF. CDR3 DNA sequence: TGTGCCAGCAGTTACGCGCGGGACTCTGATCAGCCCCAGCATTTT.

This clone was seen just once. This chain's CDR3 is CASSATGGASYNSPLHF. As DNA, the CDR3 is TGTGCCAGCAGTGCTACAGGGGGCGCATCCTATAATTCACCCCTCCACTTT. V usage is TRBV28 and J usage is TRBJ1-6, with TRBD1 matching over 9 bases. There are 17 residues in the CDR3. V shed 5 bases and J 1 base; nucleotides not matched to a gene: 6. The germline CDR1 and CDR2 sequences are MDHEN and SYDVKM. The entire variable domain, with the rest obtained from reference TRBV28 and TRBJ1-6, is as follows: DVKVTQSSRYLVKRTGEKVFLECVQDMDHENMFWYRQDPGLGLRLIYFSYDVKMKEKGDIPEGYSVSREKKERFSLILESASTNQTSMYLCASSATGGASYNSPLHFGNGTRLTVT.

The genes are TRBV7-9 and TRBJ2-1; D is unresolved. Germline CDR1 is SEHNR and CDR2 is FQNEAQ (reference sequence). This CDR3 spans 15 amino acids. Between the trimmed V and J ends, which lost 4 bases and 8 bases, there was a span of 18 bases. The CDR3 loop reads CASSSHGSPSDEQFF. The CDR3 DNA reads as TGTGCCAGCAGCTCACATGGGTCCCCAAGCGATGAGCAGTTCTTC.

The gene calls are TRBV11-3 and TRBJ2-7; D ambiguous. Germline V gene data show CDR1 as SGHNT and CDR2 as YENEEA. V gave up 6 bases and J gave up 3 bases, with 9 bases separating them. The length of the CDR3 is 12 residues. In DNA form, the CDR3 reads TGTGCCAGCAGTCCGTACAACTACGAGCAGTACTTC. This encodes CASSPYNYEQYF.

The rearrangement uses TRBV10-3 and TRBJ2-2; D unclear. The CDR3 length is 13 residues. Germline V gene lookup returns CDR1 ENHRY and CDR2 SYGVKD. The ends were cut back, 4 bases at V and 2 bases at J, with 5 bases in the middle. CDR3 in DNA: TGTGCCATCAGTGGGGCCAACACCGGGGAGCTGTTTTTT. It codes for CAISGANTGELFF.

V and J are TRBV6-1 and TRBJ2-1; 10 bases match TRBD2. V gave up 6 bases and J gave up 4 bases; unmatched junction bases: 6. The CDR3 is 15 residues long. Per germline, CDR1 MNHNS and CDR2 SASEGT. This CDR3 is CASRETSGPYNEQFF. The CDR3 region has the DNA TGTGCCAGCAGAGAGACTAGCGGGCCTTACAATGAGCAGTTCTTC.

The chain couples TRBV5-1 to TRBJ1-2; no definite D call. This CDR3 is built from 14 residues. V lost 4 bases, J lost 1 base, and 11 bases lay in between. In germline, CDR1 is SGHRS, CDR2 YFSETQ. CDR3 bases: TGCGCCAGCAGCGCAGGACGGAATAACTATGGCTACACCTTC. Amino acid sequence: CASSAGRNNYGYTF. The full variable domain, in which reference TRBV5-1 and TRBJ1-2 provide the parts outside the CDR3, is KAGVTQTPRYLIKTRGQQVTLSCSPISGHRSVSWYQQTPGQGLQFLFEYFSETQRNKGNFPGRFSGRQFSNSRSEMNVSTLELGDSALYLCASSAGRNNYGYTFGSGTRLTVV.

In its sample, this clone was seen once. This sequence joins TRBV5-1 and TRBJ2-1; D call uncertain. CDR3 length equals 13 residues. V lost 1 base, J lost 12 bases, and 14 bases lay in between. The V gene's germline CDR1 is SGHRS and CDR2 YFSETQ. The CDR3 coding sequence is TGCGCCAGCAGCTTGTGGGGTACGTTAGGGCAGTTCTTC. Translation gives CASSLWGTLGQFF.

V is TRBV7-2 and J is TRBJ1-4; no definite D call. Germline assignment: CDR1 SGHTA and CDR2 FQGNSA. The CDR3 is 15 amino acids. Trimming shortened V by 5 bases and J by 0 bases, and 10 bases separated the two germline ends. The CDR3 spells CASSKAEATNEKLFF. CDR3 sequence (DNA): TGTGCCAGCAGCAAAGCGGAAGCAACTAATGAAAAACTGTTTTTT.

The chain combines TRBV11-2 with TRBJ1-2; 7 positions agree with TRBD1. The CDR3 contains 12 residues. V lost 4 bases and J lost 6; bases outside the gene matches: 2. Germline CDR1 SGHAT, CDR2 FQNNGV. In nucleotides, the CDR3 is TGTGCCAGCAGCTCCACAGGGGATGGCTACACCTTC. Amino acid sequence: CASSSTGDGYTF.

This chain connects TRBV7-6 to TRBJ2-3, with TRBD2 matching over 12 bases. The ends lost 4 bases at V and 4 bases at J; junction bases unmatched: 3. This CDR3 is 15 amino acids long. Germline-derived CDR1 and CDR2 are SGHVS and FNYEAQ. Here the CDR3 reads CASSSTSGSADTQYF. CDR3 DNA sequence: TGTGCCAGCAGCTCGACTAGCGGGAGTGCAGATACGCAGTATTTT.

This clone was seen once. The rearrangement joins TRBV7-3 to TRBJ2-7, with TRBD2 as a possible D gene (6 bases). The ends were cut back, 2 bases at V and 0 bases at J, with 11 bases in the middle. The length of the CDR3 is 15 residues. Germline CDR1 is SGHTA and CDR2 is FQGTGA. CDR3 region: CASSLGLGSSYEQYF. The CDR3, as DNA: TGTGCCAGCAGCTTAGGTCTCGGGAGCTCCTACGAGCAGTACTTC. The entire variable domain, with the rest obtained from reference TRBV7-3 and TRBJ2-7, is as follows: GAGVSQTPSNKVTEKGKYVELRCDPISGHTALYWYRQSLGQGPEFLIYFQGTGAADDSGLPNDRFFAVRPEGSVSTLKIQRTERGDSAVYLCASSLGLGSSYEQYFGPGTRLTVT.

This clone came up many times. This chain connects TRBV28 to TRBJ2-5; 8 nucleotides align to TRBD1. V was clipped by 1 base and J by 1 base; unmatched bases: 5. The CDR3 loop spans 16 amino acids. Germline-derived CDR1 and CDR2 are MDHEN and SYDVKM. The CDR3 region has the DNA TGTGCCAGCAGTTTATACAGGACAGGGCTCCAAGAGACCCAGTACTTC. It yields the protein CASSLYRTGLQETQYF.

The CDR3 coding sequence is TGTGCCAGTAGTCCCAGGGAGTTGCATGAGCAGTTCTTC. Translating gives CASSPRELHEQFF. J is TRBJ2-1 and V is TRBV19, with D perhaps being TRBD1 or TRBD2 (5 bases each). CDR1 is LNHDA and CDR2 is SQIVND in the germline V gene (reference sequence). This CDR3 is 13 amino acids long. Trimming cost V 5 bases and J 8 bases, with 13 bases left between them.

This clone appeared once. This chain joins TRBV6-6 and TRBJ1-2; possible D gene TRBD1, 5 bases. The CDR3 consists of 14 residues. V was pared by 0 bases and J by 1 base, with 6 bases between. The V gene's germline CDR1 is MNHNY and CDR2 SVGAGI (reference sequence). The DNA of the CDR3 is TGTGCCAGCAGTTACTCAGGGGTTAACTATGGCTACACCTTC. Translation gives CASSYSGVNYGYTF.

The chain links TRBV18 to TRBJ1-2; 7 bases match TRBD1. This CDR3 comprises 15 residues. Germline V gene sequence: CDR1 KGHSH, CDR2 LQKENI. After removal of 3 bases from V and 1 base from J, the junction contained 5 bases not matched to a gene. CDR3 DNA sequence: TGTGCCAGCTCACCGACAGGGAGGCTTAACTATGGCTACACCTTC. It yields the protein CASSPTGRLNYGYTF.